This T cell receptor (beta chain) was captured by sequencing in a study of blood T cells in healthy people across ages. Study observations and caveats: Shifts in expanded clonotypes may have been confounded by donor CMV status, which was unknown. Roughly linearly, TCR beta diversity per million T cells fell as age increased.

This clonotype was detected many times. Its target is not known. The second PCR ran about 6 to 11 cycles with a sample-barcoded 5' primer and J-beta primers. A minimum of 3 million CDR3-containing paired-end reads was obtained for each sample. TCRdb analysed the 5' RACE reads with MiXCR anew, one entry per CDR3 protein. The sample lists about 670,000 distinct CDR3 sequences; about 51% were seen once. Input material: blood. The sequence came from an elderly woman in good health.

The CDR3 spells CASSAGTGRKGSYEQYF. DNA for the CDR3: TGTGCCAGCAGCGCGGGGACAGGGCGAAAGGGAAGCTACGAGCAGTACTTC. This chain joins TRBV9 and TRBJ2-7, with 9 bases lining up with TRBD1. CDR1 and CDR2 from the germline V gene are SGDLS and YYNGEE. The CDR3 consists of 17 residues. The ends lost 3 bases at V and 3 bases at J; junction bases unmatched: 13.